A single sample is the source of the 9 T cell receptor beta chains below, sequenced in a study of T cell changes during pregnancy in multiple sclerosis. The repertoire was sequenced with immunoSEQ multiplex PCR; TCRdb's copy has only in-frame clones and lacks some. The table has around 96,000 clones, around 93% seen once. The source was peripheral blood, collected in the third trimester of pregnancy. These receptor sequences come from a female donor with multiple sclerosis, enrolled in a pregnancy study.

The V call is TRBV5-1, the J call TRBJ1-5, with D uncertain. The germline CDR1 and CDR2 sequences are SGHRS and YFSETQ. The CDR3 is 14 amino acids. V was trimmed by 0 bases and J by 5 bases, leaving 9 bases between them. CDR3 bases: TGCGCCAGCAGCTTGGGAGGGATGGATCAGCCCCAGCATTTT. Translation: CASSLGGMDQPQHF.

V usage is TRBV19 and J usage is TRBJ2-3; possible D gene TRBD1, 7 bases. Between the trimmed V and J ends, which lost 3 bases and 0 bases, there was a span of 19 bases. CDR3 length: 18 amino acids. Germline CDR1 and CDR2: LNHDA and SQIVND (reference sequence). The CDR3 nucleotides read TGTGCCAGTAGTATTCGCGCAGGGGGGCGGCCTAGCACAGATACGCAGTATTTT. Amino acids: CASSIRAGGRPSTDTQYF. Combining the CDR3 with reference TRBV19 and TRBJ2-3 gives the whole variable domain DGGITQSPKYLFRKEGQNVTLSCEQNLNHDAMYWYRQDPGQGLRLIYYSQIVNDFQKGDIAEGYSVSREKKESFPLTVTSAQKNPTAFYLCASSIRAGGRPSTDTQYFGPGTRLTVL.

This clone was picked up one time. For the CDR3, the DNA is TGTGCCAGCAGGGAGGGCCTCTCCTACAATGAGCAGTTCTTC. The encoded protein is CASREGLSYNEQFF. The chain links TRBV28 to TRBJ2-1; D perhaps matches TRBD2 (6 bases). Trimming cost V 6 bases and J 0 bases, with 9 bases left between them. Germline loops: CDR1 MDHEN, CDR2 SYDVKM. CDR3 length: 14 residues.

The V and J genes are TRBV7-2 and TRBJ1-5, with 9 bases fitting TRBD1. The germline V gene has CDR1 SGHTA and CDR2 FQGNSA. The ends lost 2 bases at V and 4 bases at J; junction bases unmatched: 12. This CDR3 is built from 18 residues. The CDR3 DNA follows: TGTGCCAGCAGCTTAACGCCACAGGGGGCCCGGCGGAATCAGCCCCAGCATTTT. Residues: CASSLTPQGARRNQPQHF.

The CDR3 DNA is TGTGCCAGCAGCGTAGATCCAGGGATAGCGGGAGGGCCGTACAATGAGCAGTTCTTC. Residues: CASSVDPGIAGGPYNEQFF. This chain uses TRBV9 with TRBJ2-1, with 11 bases that match TRBD2. The trim removed 0 bases at V and 4 bases at J, leaving 12 bases unmatched. From germline, CDR1 is SGDLS and CDR2 YYNGEE. This CDR3 is 19 amino acids long.

The J gene is TRBJ2-7, the V gene TRBV5-1, with TRBD1 matching 7 bases. The V and J ends lost 3 bases and 2 bases, in that order; junction bases with no gene match: 5. The CDR3 contains 14 residues. Germline CDR1 and CDR2: SGHRS and YFSETQ. The CDR3 region is CASSSTGFTYEQYF. CDR3 DNA: TGCGCCAGCAGCTCGACAGGGTTCACCTACGAGCAGTACTTC.

This chain joins TRBV6-6 and TRBJ2-3; 9 bases fit TRBD2. V lost 5 bases and J lost 1; bases outside the gene matches: 7. The CDR3 is made up of 16 amino acids. CDR1 and CDR2 from the germline V gene are MNHNY and SVGAGI (reference sequence). The CDR3 sequence: CASSLLAGEGTDTQYF. In DNA, the CDR3 is TGTGCCAGCAGTCTCTTAGCGGGAGAGGGCACAGATACGCAGTATTTT.

The chain combines TRBV19 with TRBJ2-3; 9 bases are a match to TRBD1. The germline V gene has CDR1 LNHDA and CDR2 SQIVND (reference sequence). This CDR3 contains 16 residues. Trimming took 5 bases from V and 2 from J; bases not matched to a gene: 8. The CDR3 here is CASSLLGDRDTDTQYF. The CDR3 nucleotides read TGTGCCAGTAGTTTGCTAGGGGACAGGGACACAGATACGCAGTATTTT. The full variable domain, in which reference TRBV19 and TRBJ2-3 provide the parts outside the CDR3, is DGGITQSPKYLFRKEGQNVTLSCEQNLNHDAMYWYRQDPGQGLRLIYYSQIVNDFQKGDIAEGYSVSREKKESFPLTVTSAQKNPTAFYLCASSLLGDRDTDTQYFGPGTRLTVL.

The chain links TRBV19 to TRBJ2-1; 11 bases are shared with TRBD2. Trimming at V came to 3 bases and at J to 9 bases, leaving 7 bases not matched to a gene. From germline, CDR1 is LNHDA and CDR2 SQIVND (reference sequence). The CDR3 contains 15 residues. The CDR3 loop reads CASSIVGLAGSEQFF. The DNA for the CDR3 is TGTGCCAGTAGTATTGTCGGACTAGCGGGTAGTGAGCAGTTCTTC.